This TCR beta chain was identified during a study of CD8 T cells in ankylosing spondylitis. From germline, CDR1 is LGHNA and CDR2 YNFKEQ. Trimming took 2 bases from V and 4 from J, leaving 10 bases between them. This CDR3 contains 14 residues. This clonotype was detected a few times. Its antigen is unidentified. TCRdb recomputed calls from the 5' RACE reads with MiXCR, one row per CDR3 protein. The sample yields roughly 220,000 distinct CDR3 sequences, around 18% seen once. Study-wide findings and caveats: What seemed typical of ankylosing spondylitis blood was a TCR beta motif built from about 8 highly homologous variants.

This sequence was found in a male donor with ankylosing spondylitis. The rearrangement uses TRBV4-2 and TRBJ2-3; D is possibly TRBD2 (6 bases). What was sequenced was blood, either unsorted or a sorted T cell fraction (not recorded which). CDR3 DNA: TGTGCCAGCAGCCAATCGGGGGAGGCAGATACGCAGTATTTT. Amino acids: CASSQSGEADTQYF.